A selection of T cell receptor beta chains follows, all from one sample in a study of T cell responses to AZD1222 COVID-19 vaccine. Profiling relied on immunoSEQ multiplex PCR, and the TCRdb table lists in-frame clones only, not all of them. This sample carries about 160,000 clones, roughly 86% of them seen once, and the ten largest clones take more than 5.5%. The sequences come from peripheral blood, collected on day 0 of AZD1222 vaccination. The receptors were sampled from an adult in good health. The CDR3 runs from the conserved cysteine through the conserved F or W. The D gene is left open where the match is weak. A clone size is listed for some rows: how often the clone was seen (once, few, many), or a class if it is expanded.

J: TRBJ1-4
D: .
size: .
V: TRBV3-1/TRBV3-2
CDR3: CASSQEKRGPIGAPGEKLFF
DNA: TGTGCCAGCAGCCAAGAAAAGAGAGGACCTATCGGGGCGCCGGGTGAAAAACTGTTTTTT

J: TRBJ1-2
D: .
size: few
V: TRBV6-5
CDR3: CASSLTGNGYTF
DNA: TGTGCCAGCAGTTTAACCGGGAATGGCTACACCTTC

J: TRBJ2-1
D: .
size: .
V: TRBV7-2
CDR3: CASSLATGHNEQFF
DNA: TGTGCCAGCAGCTTAGCCACAGGACACAATGAGCAGTTCTTC

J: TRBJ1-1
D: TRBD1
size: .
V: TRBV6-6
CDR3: CASSISRGLVNTEAFF
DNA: TGTGCCAGCAGTATTTCAAGGGGGCTGGTGAACACTGAAGCTTTCTTT

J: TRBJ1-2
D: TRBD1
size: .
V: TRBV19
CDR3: CASSIGTGTGNDYGYTF
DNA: TGTGCCAGTAGTATAGGGACCGGGACAGGAAATGACTATGGCTACACCTTC

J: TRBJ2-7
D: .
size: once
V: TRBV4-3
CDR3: CASSLERAAGVNEQYF
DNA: TGCGCCAGCAGCTTGGAACGGGCAGCCGGGGTTAACGAGCAGTACTTC

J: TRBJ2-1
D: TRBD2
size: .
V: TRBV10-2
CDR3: CASSDPTSGSDEQFF
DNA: TGCGCCAGCAGTGACCCGACTAGCGGGAGCGATGAGCAGTTCTTC

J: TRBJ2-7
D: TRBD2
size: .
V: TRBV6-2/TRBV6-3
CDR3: CASSNPLAAYEQYF
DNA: TGTGCCAGCAGTAACCCCCTAGCGGCCTACGAGCAGTACTTC

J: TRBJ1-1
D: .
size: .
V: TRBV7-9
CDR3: CASSSDRNTEAFF
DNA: TGTGCCAGCAGCTCAGACAGGAACACTGAAGCTTTCTTT

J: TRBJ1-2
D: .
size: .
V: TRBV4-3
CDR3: CASSQGRGAGNYGYTF
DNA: TGCGCCAGCAGCCAAGGTCGAGGGGCGGGTAACTATGGCTACACCTTC

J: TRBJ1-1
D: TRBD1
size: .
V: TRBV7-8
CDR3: CASSYRQGGPTEAFF
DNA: TGTGCCAGCAGCTACAGACAGGGTGGGCCCACTGAAGCTTTCTTT

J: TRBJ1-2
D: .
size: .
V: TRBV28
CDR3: CASSPGEGRGYTF
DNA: TGTGCCAGCAGTCCTGGGGAGGGGAGAGGCTACACCTTC

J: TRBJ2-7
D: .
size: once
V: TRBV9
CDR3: CASSVGVTYEQYF
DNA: TGTGCCAGCAGCGTAGGGGTTACCTACGAGCAGTACTTC